This T cell receptor beta chain was observed in a study of PD-1 blockade in classical Hodgkin lymphoma. Study-level points and caveats: The causes of the repertoire differences, possibly disease activity or prior therapy, remain undefined. The baseline diversity of complete responders showed similarity to that of newly diagnosed patients. In CD4+ cells, TCR diversity went up significantly by C4D1, but in CD8+ cells it did not. Reported findings placed baseline TCR diversity lower in newly diagnosed patients (compared with healthy donors).

The method was immunoSEQ multiplex PCR; TCRdb's version includes in-frame clones alone and lacks a portion of them. The table records around 27,000 clones, more than 80% of them present only once. With regard to this clone: The antigen is not known.

Stated time point: cycle 4 day 1 (C4D1), after less than 7 weeks of nivolumab. Relapse after autologous stem cell transplantation occurred in every patient, and brentuximab vedotin exposure varied. CD4+ T cells were purified from thawed PBMCs by negative selection. This CDR3 region has 14 residues. Deletions cut 5 bases from V and 6 bases from J, with 15 bases between. Germline V CDR1 and CDR2: WSHSY, SAAADI. V and J are TRBV10-2 and TRBJ2-3; D remains unclear. The TCR sequence derives from a human donor with classical Hodgkin lymphoma. The sample consisted of CD4+ T cells from blood, taken before the fourth cycle of nivolumab. The CDR3 protein is CASSFKGRADTQYF. CDR3 nucleotide sequence: TGCGCCAGCAGTTTCAAGGGAAGGGCTGATACGCAGTATTTT.